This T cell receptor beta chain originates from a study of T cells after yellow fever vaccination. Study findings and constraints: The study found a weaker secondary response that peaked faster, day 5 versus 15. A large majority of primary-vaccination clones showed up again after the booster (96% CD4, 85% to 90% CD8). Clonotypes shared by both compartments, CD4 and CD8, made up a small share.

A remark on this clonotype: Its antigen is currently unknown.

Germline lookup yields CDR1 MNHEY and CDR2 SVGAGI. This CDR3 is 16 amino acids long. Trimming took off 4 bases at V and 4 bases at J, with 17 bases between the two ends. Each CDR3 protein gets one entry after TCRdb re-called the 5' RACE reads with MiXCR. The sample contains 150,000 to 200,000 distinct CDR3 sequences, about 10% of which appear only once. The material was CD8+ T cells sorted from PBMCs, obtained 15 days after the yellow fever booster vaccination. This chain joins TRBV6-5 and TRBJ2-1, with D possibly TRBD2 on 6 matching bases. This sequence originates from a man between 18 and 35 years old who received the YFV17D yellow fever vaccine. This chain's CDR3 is CASSFPGGEKYNEQFF. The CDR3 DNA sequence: TGTGCCAGCAGTTTCCCAGGCGGGGAGAAATACAATGAGCAGTTCTTC.